This passage covers 14 T cell receptor beta chains from one sample sequenced in a study of shared clonotypes between healthy human individuals (dated by TCRdb to the early 2020s). The library was obtained by the immunoSEQ multiplex PCR assay. TCRdb mirrors the immuneACCESS table, restricted to in-frame sequences. Some clones are absent from its copies; in checked studies, under half trace to an unresolved V gene, and the reason for the others is unknown. The sample data list about 600,000 clones, and about 97% of these were observed just once. The ten largest account for approximately 0.057% of the sample. Sample: naive CD4+ T cells sorted from blood. What this sample's cell subset or site label stands for: CD45RA+ positively selected. These receptors all come from a woman in her twenties or thirties in good health.

The CDR3 DNA sequence: TGTGCCAGCAGTTTAGTGGGGGCACAATATTGGCGCAATCAGCCCCAGCATTTT. This translates into CASSLVGAQYWRNQPQHF. The rearrangement uses TRBV28 and TRBJ1-5, with D possibly being TRBD1 (6 bases). The CDR3 has 18 amino acids. V dropped 2 bases and J dropped 2 bases, with 19 bases sitting between them. Germline loops: CDR1 MDHEN, CDR2 SYDVKM. Together with reference TRBV28 and TRBJ1-5, the CDR3 gives the full variable domain: DVKVTQSSRYLVKRTGEKVFLECVQDMDHENMFWYRQDPGLGLRLIYFSYDVKMKEKGDIPEGYSVSREKKERFSLILESASTNQTSMYLCASSLVGAQYWRNQPQHFGDGTRLSIL.

The chain couples TRBV6-5 to TRBJ2-3; 9 bases are a match to TRBD1. This CDR3 contains 15 residues. CDR1 is MNHEY, CDR2 SVGAGI, per germline. Trimming removed 4 bases from V and 6 bases from J; junction bases left unmatched: 8. The CDR3 sequence is CASSFTGGVFDTQYF. CDR3 sequence (DNA): TGTGCCAGCAGTTTTACAGGGGGCGTTTTTGATACGCAGTATTTT.

V usage is TRBV5-1 and J usage is TRBJ2-4; tentatively, D is TRBD1 or TRBD2 (6 bases each). The V and J ends lost 0 bases and 7 bases respectively, with 11 bases between them. The germline CDR1 and CDR2 sequences are SGHRS and YFSETQ. The CDR3 runs to 14 residues. The CDR3 coding sequence is TGCGCCAGCAGCTTGGCTGGGGGGCGGAACATTCAGTACTTC. This sequence encodes CASSLAGGRNIQYF. Complete variable domain (other parts from reference TRBV5-1 and TRBJ2-4): KAGVTQTPRYLIKTRGQQVTLSCSPISGHRSVSWYQQTPGQGLQFLFEYFSETQRNKGNFPGRFSGRQFSNSRSEMNVSTLELGDSALYLCASSLAGGRNIQYFGAGTRLSVL.

The chain has TRBV28 and TRBJ1-5; tentatively, D is TRBD1 (5 bases). The germline V and J ends were trimmed by 8 bases and 6 bases, with 20 bases remaining between them. CDR3 length: 15 residues. CDR1 and CDR2 (germline): MDHEN, SYDVKM. The CDR3 DNA is TGTGCCAGCCGAACCCAGGGTGTTTGTTGTCAGCCCCAGCATTTT. Translating gives CASRTQGVCCQPQHF. The full variable domain, its missing parts supplied by reference TRBV28 and TRBJ1-5, is DVKVTQSSRYLVKRTGEKVFLECVQDMDHENMFWYRQDPGLGLRLIYFSYDVKMKEKGDIPEGYSVSREKKERFSLILESASTNQTSMYLCASRTQGVCCQPQHFGDGTRLSIL.

This chain joins TRBV14 and TRBJ2-7; 8 bases are a match to TRBD2. With 3 bases clipped from V and 2 bases from J, the junction kept 9 bases outside the gene matches. The CDR3 contains 16 residues. The germline CDR1 and CDR2 sequences are SGHDN and FVKESK. The CDR3 region has the DNA TGTGCCAGCAGCCATTCCTGGGGACTAGGAACCTACGAGCAGTACTTC. This translates into CASSHSWGLGTYEQYF. Together with reference TRBV14 and TRBJ2-7, the CDR3 gives the full variable domain: EAGVTQFPSHSVIEKGQTVTLRCDPISGHDNLYWYRRVMGKEIKFLLHFVKESKQDESGMPNNRFLAERTGGTYSTLKVQPAELEDSGVYFCASSHSWGLGTYEQYFGPGTRLTVT.

The chain has TRBV7-9 and TRBJ2-6; D remains ambiguous. This CDR3 contains 14 residues. V gave up 8 bases and J gave up 4 bases, with 12 bases separating them. In germline, CDR1 is SEHNR, CDR2 FQNEAQ (reference sequence). The CDR3 nucleotides read TGTGCCAGCGATACTCCGTCAGGGGCCAACGTCCTGACTTTC. Translation: CASDTPSGANVLTF.

The chain recombines TRBV19 with TRBJ2-7, with no clear D. V lost 1 base to trimming and J lost 7 bases, with 20 bases between them. Germline V CDR1 and CDR2: LNHDA, SQIVND (reference sequence). CDR3 size: 16 residues. This CDR3 reads CASSIGPGGFLKEQYF. The DNA of the CDR3 is TGTGCCAGTAGTATAGGTCCCGGTGGATTCTTGAAAGAGCAGTACTTC. Together with reference TRBV19 and TRBJ2-7, the CDR3 gives the full variable domain: DGGITQSPKYLFRKEGQNVTLSCEQNLNHDAMYWYRQDPGQGLRLIYYSQIVNDFQKGDIAEGYSVSREKKESFPLTVTSAQKNPTAFYLCASSIGPGGFLKEQYFGPGTRLTVT.

V and J are TRBV6-1 and TRBJ1-5; D is ambiguous. This CDR3 comprises 11 residues. V was trimmed by 6 bases and J by 9 bases, leaving 9 bases between them. Germline loops: CDR1 MNHNS, CDR2 SASEGT. The CDR3, as DNA: TGTGCCAGCAGCTTACCGCCGCCCCAGCATTTT. Translation gives CASSLPPPQHF.

The chain has TRBV19 and TRBJ1-5; 7 bases fit TRBD1. Germline CDR1 and CDR2: LNHDA and SQIVND (reference sequence). This CDR3 has 14 residues. J was trimmed by 4 bases and V by 8 bases; bases with no gene match: 8. CDR3 region: CASLDRVGNQPQHF. In DNA form, the CDR3 reads TGTGCCAGTTTAGACAGGGTAGGTAATCAGCCCCAGCATTTT.

This chain connects TRBV11-2 to TRBJ2-7; D gene unclear. Germline-derived CDR1 and CDR2 are SGHAT and FQNNGV. V was trimmed by 1 base and J by 6 bases, leaving 10 bases between them. CDR3 size: 13 residues. CDR3 loop: CASSLGRLAEQYF. The CDR3 nucleotides are TGTGCCAGCAGCTTAGGGCGGTTGGCCGAGCAGTACTTC.

The CDR3 region is CASSSRQGSNTEAFF. The CDR3 DNA sequence: TGTGCCAGCAGCTCTCGACAGGGGTCGAACACTGAAGCTTTCTTT. The rearrangement uses TRBV11-2 and TRBJ1-1, with 8 bases identical to TRBD1. The V gene end was trimmed by 4 bases and the J gene end by 1 base; junction bases not matched to a gene: 5. Germline V gene sequence: CDR1 SGHAT, CDR2 FQNNGV. CDR3 length: 15 residues. The full variable domain, in which reference TRBV11-2 and TRBJ1-1 provide the parts outside the CDR3, is EAGVAQSPRYKIIEKRQSVAFWCNPISGHATLYWYQQILGQGPKLLIQFQNNGVVDDSQLPKDRFSAERLKGVDSTLKIQPAKLEDSAVYLCASSSRQGSNTEAFFGQGTRLTVV.

The chain has TRBV18 and TRBJ2-2, with 10 bases identical to TRBD2. J lost 1 base, V lost 6 bases, and 14 bases had no gene match. Germline CDR1 and CDR2: KGHSH and LQKENI. The CDR3 sequence is 19 residues long. CDR3 nucleotides: TGTGCCAGCTCCCGACAGCTACTAGCGGGATCAGAGAACACCGGGGAGCTGTTTTTT. It is translated as CASSRQLLAGSENTGELFF.

This chain uses TRBV6-1 with TRBJ1-1; 7 bases are shared with TRBD1. Unmatched junction bases numbered 4, after V lost 4 bases and J lost 2 bases. CDR1 is MNHNS and CDR2 is SASEGT in the germline V gene. CDR3 length equals 14 residues. CDR3 sequence (DNA): TGTGCCAGCAGTGGTCGACAGGGAAACACTGAAGCTTTCTTT. It codes for CASSGRQGNTEAFF.

The chain is built from TRBV28 and TRBJ2-7, with TRBD1 matching 7 bases. The CDR3 spans 15 residues. Trimming cost V 8 bases and J 2 bases; bases outside gene matches: 12. Germline V gives CDR1 MDHEN, CDR2 SYDVKM. CDR3 amino acids: CASPPRDRGTYEQYF. The CDR3 DNA sequence: TGTGCCAGCCCCCCCCGGGACAGAGGTACCTACGAGCAGTACTTC.